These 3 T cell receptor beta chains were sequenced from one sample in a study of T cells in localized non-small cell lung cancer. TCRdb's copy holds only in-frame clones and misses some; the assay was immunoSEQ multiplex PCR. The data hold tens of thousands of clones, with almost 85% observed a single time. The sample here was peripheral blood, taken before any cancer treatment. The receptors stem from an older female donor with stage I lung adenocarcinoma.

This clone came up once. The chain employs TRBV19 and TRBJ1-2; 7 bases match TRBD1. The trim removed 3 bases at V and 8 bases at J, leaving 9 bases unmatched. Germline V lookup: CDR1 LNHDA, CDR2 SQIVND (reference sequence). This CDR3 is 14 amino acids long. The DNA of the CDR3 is TGTGCCAGTAGTATGAGAGAGGGGGCGCAAGGCTACACCTTC. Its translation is CASSMREGAQGYTF.

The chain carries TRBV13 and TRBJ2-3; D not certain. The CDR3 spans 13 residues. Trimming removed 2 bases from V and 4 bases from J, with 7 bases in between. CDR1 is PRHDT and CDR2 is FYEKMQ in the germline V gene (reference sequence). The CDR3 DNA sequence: TGTGCCAGCAGCTTACGACTTGCAGATACGCAGTATTTT. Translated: CASSLRLADTQYF.

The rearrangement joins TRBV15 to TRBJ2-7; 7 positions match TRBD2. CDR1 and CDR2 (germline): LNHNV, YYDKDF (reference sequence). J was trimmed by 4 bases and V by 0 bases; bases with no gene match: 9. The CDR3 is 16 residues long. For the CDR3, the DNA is TGTGCCACCAGCAGAGATAGGTTTGGCGGGAGATACGAGCAGTACTTC. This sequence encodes CATSRDRFGGRYEQYF.